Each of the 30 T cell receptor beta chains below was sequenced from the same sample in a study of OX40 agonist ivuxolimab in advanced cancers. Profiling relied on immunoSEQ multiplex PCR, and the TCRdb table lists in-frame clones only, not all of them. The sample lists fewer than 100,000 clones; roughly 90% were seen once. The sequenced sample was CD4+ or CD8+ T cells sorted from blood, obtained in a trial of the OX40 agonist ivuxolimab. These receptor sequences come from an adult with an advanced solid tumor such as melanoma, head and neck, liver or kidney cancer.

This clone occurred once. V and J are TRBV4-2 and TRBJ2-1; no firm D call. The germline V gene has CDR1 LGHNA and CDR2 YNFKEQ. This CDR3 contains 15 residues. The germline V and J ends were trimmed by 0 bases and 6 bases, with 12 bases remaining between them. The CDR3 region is CASSQDWSRSNEQFF. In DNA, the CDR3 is TGTGCCAGCAGCCAAGATTGGAGTAGAAGCAATGAGCAGTTCTTC.

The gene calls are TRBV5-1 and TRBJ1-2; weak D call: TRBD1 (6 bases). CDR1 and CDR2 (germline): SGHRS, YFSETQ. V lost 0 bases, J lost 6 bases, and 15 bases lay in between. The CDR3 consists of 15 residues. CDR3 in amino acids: CASSLASGRGNGYTF. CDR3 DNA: TGCGCCAGCAGCTTGGCATCGGGCAGGGGCAATGGCTACACCTTC. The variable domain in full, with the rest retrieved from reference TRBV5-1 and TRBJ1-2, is KAGVTQTPRYLIKTRGQQVTLSCSPISGHRSVSWYQQTPGQGLQFLFEYFSETQRNKGNFPGRFSGRQFSNSRSEMNVSTLELGDSALYLCASSLASGRGNGYTFGSGTRLTVV.

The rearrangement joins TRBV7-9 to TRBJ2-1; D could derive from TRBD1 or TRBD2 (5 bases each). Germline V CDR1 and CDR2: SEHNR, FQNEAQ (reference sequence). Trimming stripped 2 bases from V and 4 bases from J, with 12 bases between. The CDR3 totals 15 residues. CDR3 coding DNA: TGTGCCAGCAGCTTACAGGGCGAGGGTTACAATGAGCAGTTCTTC. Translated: CASSLQGEGYNEQFF.

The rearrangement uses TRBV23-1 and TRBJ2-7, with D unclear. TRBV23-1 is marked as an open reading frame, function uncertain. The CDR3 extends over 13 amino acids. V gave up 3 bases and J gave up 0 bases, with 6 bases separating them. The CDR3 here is CASSHKGSYEQYF. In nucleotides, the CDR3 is TGCGCCAGCAGTCACAAGGGCTCCTACGAGCAGTACTTC.

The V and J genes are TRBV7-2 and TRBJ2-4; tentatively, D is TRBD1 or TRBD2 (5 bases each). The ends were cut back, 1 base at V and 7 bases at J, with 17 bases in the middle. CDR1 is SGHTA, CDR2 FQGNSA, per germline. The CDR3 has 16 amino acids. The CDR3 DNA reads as TGTGCCAGCAGCTTAGAGAGGGGACCAGGATTCAACATTCAGTACTTC. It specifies CASSLERGPGFNIQYF.

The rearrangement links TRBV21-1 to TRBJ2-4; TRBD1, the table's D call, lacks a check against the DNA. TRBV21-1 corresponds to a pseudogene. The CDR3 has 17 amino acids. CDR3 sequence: CASSKGPRGTIKNIQYF. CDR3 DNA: TGTGCCAGCAGCAAAGGCCCCAGGGGGACCATCAAAAACATTCAGTACTTC.

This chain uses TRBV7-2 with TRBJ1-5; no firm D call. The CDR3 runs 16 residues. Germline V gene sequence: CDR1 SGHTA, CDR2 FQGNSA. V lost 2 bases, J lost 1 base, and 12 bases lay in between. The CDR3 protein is CASSLLGLASNQPQHF. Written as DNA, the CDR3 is TGTGCCAGCAGCTTATTAGGACTCGCCAGCAATCAGCCCCAGCATTTT. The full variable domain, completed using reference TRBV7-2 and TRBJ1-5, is GAGVSQSPSNKVTEKGKDVELRCDPISGHTALYWYRQSLGQGLEFLIYFQGNSAPDKSGLPSDRFSAERTGGSVSTLTIQRTQQEDSAVYLCASSLLGLASNQPQHFGDGTRLSIL.

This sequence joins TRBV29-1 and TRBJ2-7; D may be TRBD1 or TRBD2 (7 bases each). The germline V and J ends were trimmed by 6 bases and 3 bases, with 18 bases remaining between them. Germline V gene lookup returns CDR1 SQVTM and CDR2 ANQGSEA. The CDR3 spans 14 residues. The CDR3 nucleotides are TGCAGCGTACCACAGGGGCCGGGGGGCTACGAGCAGTACTTC. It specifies CSVPQGPGGYEQYF.

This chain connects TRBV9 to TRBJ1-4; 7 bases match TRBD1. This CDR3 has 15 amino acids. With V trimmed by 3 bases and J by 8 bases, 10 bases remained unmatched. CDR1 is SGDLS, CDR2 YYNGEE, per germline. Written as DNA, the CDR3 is TGTGCCAGCAGCGGGAGACAGGGAGGGCAAGAAAAACTGTTTTTT. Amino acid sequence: CASSGRQGGQEKLFF. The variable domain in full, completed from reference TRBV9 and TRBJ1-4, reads DSGVTQTPKHLITATGQRVTLRCSPRSGDLSVYWYQQSLDQGLQFLIQYYNGEERAKGNILERFSAQQFPDLHSELNLSSLELGDSALYFCASSGRQGGQEKLFFGSGTQLSVL.

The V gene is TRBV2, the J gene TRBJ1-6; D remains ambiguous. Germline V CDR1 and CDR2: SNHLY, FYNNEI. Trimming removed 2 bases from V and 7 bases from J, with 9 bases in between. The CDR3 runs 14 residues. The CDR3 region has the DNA TGTGCCAGCAGTGAATCTCTGGAAAATTCACCCCTCCACTTT. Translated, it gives CASSESLENSPLHF.

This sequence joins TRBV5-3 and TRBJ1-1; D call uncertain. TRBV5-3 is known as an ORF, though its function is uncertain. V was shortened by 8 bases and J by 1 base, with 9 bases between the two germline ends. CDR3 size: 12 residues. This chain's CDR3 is CASGQKNTEAFF. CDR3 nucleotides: TGTGCCAGCGGCCAGAAGAACACTGAAGCTTTCTTT.

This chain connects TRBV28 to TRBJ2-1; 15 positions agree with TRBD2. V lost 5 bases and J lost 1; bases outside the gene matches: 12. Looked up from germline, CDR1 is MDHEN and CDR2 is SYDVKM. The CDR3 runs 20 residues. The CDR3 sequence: CASSPWTSGRGGLSYNEQFF. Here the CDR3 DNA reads TGTGCCAGCAGTCCTTGGACTAGCGGGAGGGGCGGTTTATCCTACAATGAGCAGTTCTTC. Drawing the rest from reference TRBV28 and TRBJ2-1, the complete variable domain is DVKVTQSSRYLVKRTGEKVFLECVQDMDHENMFWYRQDPGLGLRLIYFSYDVKMKEKGDIPEGYSVSREKKERFSLILESASTNQTSMYLCASSPWTSGRGGLSYNEQFFGPGTRLTVL.

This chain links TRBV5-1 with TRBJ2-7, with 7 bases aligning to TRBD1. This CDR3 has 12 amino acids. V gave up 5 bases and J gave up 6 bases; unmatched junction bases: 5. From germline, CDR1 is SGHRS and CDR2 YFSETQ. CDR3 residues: CASRKTGAEQYF. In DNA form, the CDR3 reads TGCGCCAGCAGAAAAACAGGGGCCGAGCAGTACTTC.

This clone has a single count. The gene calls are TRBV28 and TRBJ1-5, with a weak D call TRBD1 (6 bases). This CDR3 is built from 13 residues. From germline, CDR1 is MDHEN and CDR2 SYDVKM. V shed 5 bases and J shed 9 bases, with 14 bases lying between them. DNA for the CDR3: TGTGCCAGCAGTAGCCCCCCAGGGGTGCCCCAGCATTTT. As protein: CASSSPPGVPQHF.

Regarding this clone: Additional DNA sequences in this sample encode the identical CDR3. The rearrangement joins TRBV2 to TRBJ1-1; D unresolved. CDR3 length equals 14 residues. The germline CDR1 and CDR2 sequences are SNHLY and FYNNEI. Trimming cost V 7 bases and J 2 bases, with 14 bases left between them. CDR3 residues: CASNKRRSNTEAFF. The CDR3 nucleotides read TGTGCCAGCAATAAGAGACGGTCCAACACTGAAGCTTTCTTT.

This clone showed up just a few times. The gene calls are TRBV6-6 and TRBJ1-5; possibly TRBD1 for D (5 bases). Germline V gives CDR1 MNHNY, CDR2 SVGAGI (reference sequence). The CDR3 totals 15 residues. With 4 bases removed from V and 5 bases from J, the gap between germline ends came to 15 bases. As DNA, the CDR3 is TGTGCCAGCAGTTCCCGAGGGACTGGGGATCAGCCCCAGCATTTT. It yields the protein CASSSRGTGDQPQHF.

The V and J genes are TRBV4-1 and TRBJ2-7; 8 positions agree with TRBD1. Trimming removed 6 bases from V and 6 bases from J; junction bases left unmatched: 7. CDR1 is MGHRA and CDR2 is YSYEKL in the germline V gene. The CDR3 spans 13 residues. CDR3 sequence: CASRRTGSFEQYF. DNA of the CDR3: TGCGCCAGCAGACGGACAGGGTCTTTCGAGCAGTACTTC.

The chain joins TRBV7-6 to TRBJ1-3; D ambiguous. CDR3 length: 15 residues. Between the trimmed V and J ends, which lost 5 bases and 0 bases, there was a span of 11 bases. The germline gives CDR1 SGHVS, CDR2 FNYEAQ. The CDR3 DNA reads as TGTGCCAGCAGCCTTCGACTTGGCTCTGGAAACACCATATATTTT. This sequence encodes CASSLRLGSGNTIYF.

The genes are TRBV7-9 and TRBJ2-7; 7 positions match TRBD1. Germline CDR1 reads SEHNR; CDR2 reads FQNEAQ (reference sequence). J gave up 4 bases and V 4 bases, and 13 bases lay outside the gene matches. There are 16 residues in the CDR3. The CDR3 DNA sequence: TGTGCCAGCAGCTCTATTAACAGGGGAACGCCGTACGAGCAGTACTTC. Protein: CASSSINRGTPYEQYF.

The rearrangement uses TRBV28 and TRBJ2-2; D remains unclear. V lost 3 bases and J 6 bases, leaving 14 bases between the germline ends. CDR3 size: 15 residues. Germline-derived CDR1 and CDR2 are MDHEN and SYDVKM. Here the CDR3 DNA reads TGTGCCAGCAGTTTCTGGCGTCTACGGGCCGGGGAGCTGTTTTTT. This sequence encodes CASSFWRLRAGELFF. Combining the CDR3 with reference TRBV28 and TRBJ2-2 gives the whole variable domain DVKVTQSSRYLVKRTGEKVFLECVQDMDHENMFWYRQDPGLGLRLIYFSYDVKMKEKGDIPEGYSVSREKKERFSLILESASTNQTSMYLCASSFWRLRAGELFFGEGSRLTVL.

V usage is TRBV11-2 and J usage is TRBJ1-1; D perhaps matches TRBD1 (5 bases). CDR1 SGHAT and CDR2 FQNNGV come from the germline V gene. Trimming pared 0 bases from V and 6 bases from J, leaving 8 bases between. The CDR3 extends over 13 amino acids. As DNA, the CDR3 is TGTGCCAGCAGCTTAGAGGTGGGGGCTGAAGCTTTCTTT. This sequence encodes CASSLEVGAEAFF.

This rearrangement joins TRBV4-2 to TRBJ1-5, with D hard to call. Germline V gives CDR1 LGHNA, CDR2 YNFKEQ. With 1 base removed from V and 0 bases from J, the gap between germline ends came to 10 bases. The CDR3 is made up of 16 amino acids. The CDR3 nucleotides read TGTGCCAGCAGCCAAGGGCAAGGGTCTAGCAATCAGCCCCAGCATTTT. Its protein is CASSQGQGSSNQPQHF.

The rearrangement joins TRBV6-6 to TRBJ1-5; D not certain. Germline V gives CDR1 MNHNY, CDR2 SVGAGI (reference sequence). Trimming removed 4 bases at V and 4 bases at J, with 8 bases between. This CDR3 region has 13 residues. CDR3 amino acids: CASSSGLNQPQHF. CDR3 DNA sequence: TGTGCCAGCAGTTCGGGATTAAATCAGCCCCAGCATTTT.

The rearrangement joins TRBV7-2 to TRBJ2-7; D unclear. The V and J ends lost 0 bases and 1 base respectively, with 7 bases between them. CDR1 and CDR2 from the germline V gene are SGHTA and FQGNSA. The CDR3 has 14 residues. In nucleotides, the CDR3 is TGTGCCAGCAGCTTAGCAATAGATTCCTACGAGCAGTACTTC. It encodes CASSLAIDSYEQYF.

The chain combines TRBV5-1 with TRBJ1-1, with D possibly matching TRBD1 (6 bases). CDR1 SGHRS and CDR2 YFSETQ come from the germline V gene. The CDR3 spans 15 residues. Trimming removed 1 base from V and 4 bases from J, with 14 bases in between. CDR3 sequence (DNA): TGCGCCAGCAGCTTGAGATTTGGGGGGGCCACTGAAGCTTTCTTT. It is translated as CASSLRFGGATEAFF.

The CDR3 nucleotides read TGTGCCAGCAGCTTAGAGGCTAGCGGGGAAGAGACCCAGTACTTC. This codes for CASSLEASGEETQYF. This chain links TRBV7-2 with TRBJ2-5; 9 bases agree with TRBD2. This CDR3 comprises 15 residues. V shed 1 base and J 3 bases; nucleotides not matched to a gene: 3. CDR1 and CDR2 (germline): SGHTA, FQGNSA.

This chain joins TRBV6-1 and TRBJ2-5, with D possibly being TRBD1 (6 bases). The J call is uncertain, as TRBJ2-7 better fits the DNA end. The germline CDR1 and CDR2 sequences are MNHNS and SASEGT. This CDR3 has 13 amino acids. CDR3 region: CASSPTGSYEQYF. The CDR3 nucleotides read TGTGCCAGCAGCCCCACAGGGAGCTACGAGCAGTACTTC.

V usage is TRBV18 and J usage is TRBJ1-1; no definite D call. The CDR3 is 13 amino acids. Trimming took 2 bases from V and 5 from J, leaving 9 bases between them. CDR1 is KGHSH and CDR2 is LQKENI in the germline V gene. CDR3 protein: CASSPEVRTEAFF. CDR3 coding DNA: TGTGCCAGCTCACCAGAGGTTCGGACTGAAGCTTTCTTT.

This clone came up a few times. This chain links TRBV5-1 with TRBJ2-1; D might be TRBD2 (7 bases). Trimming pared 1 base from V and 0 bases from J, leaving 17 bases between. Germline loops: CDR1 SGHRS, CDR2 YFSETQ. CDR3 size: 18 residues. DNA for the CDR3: TGCGCCAGCAGCTTGTGGGGGGGGCGGGCCAGCTCCTACAATGAGCAGTTCTTC. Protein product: CASSLWGGRASSYNEQFF.

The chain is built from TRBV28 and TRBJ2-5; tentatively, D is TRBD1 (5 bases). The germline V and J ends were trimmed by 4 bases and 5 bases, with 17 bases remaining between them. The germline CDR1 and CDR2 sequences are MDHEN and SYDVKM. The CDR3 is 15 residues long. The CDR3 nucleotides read TGTGCCAGCAGTTCCCCCGCAGGGAATGGGGAGACCCAGTACTTC. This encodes CASSSPAGNGETQYF.